A single sample is the source of the 19 T cell receptor beta chains below, sequenced in a study of T-cell memory formation after mild COVID-19. TCRdb ran MiXCR on the 5' RACE reads and lists one entry per CDR3 protein. The table lists roughly 300,000 distinct CDR3 sequences, roughly 8.2% of them singletons. The specimen sequenced was PBMCs or a T cell subset sorted from them (not recorded which). These receptors all come from a man younger than 35 who had mild COVID-19 (a few samples of this study predate the infection). Cell type and time point are not known.

This clonotype was counted once. The chain carries TRBV5-1 and TRBJ2-2, with TRBD2 matching over 10 bases. CDR3 length: 16 residues. Germline CDR1 and CDR2: SGHRS and YFSETQ. The junction had 4 bases not matched to a gene; V was cut back by 0 bases and J by 5 bases. The CDR3 DNA is TGCGCCAGCAGCTTGGATATTAGCGGGGGGACCGGGGAGCTGTTTTTT. Its protein is CASSLDISGGTGELFF.

This clonotype has a single count. The rearrangement joins TRBV16 to TRBJ2-7; D unclear. Trimming cost V 0 bases and J 4 bases, with 10 bases left between them. Germline-derived CDR1 and CDR2 are KGHSY and FQNENV. The CDR3 is 14 amino acids. The CDR3 DNA follows: TGTGCCAGCAGCCAATCTCTTATCAGATACGAGCAGTACGTC. Its translation: CASSQSLIRYEQYV.

A few counts support this clonotype. The chain combines TRBV29-1 with TRBJ2-7, with D tentatively TRBD1 (6 bases). CDR1 SQVTM and CDR2 ANQGSEA come from the germline V gene. The length of the CDR3 is 12 residues. Trimming removed 5 bases at V and 4 bases at J, with 12 bases between. The DNA of the CDR3 is TGCAGCGTTACCGGACAGAGTTACGAGCAGTACTTC. This gives the protein CSVTGQSYEQYF.

The rearrangement links TRBV7-9 to TRBJ2-5; 7 positions agree with TRBD1. The CDR3 has 13 amino acids. V shed 2 bases, J shed 5 bases, and the junction held 2 bases outside the gene matches. CDR1 and CDR2 from the germline V gene are SEHNR and FQNEAQ (reference sequence). CDR3 in DNA: TGTGCCAGCAGCTTAAGGGGGCCCGAGACCCAGTACTTC. This sequence encodes CASSLRGPETQYF.

The chain recombines TRBV7-2 with TRBJ2-3; weak D call: TRBD2 (5 bases). V was pared by 9 bases and J by 7 bases, with 14 bases between. The CDR3 spans 12 residues. Germline-derived CDR1 and CDR2 are SGHTA and FQGNSA. CDR3 in DNA: TGTGCCAGAAGCCGCGGACTGTATACGCAGTATTTT. It is translated as CARSRGLYTQYF.

This clonotype appeared a few times. This chain connects TRBV4-2 to TRBJ2-3; TRBD2 matches 10 bases. Trimming at V came to 0 bases and at J to 4 bases, leaving 10 bases not matched to a gene. Germline lookup yields CDR1 LGHNA and CDR2 YNFKEQ. The length of the CDR3 is 18 residues. Here the CDR3 reads CASSQESWSGGASDTQYF. CDR3 DNA sequence: TGTGCCAGCAGCCAAGAAAGCTGGAGCGGGGGGGCATCAGATACGCAGTATTTT.

V is TRBV7-2 and J is TRBJ2-5; D gene ambiguous. Germline V lookup: CDR1 SGHTA, CDR2 FQGNSA. The length of the CDR3 is 14 residues. The V and J ends lost 5 bases and 4 bases respectively, with 14 bases between them. CDR3 sequence reads: CASSLLVGRETQYF. The CDR3 region has the DNA TGTGCCAGCAGCCTCTTGGTGGGCAGAGAGACCCAGTACTTC.

V and J are TRBV15 and TRBJ1-5, with a tentative D call TRBD1 (5 bases). Germline lookup yields CDR1 LNHNV and CDR2 YYDKDF (reference sequence). The CDR3 is made up of 15 amino acids. The ends were cut back, 0 bases at V and 6 bases at J, with 12 bases in the middle. DNA of the CDR3: TGTGCCACCAGCAGAGATACCCAAAGGGGTCAGCCCCAGCATTTT. Translating gives CATSRDTQRGQPQHF.

This clonotype has at least ten counts. The chain carries TRBV6-5 and TRBJ2-5; no firm D call. In germline, CDR1 is MNHEY, CDR2 SVGAGI. Trimming took 8 bases from V and 5 from J, leaving 12 bases between them. The CDR3 spans 12 residues. The CDR3 bases are TGTGCCAGCTTCTTGGACGGCGAGACCCAGTACTTC. It is translated as CASFLDGETQYF.

This clonotype was seen a handful of times. This chain links TRBV5-6 with TRBJ2-5; D is tentatively TRBD1 or TRBD2 (6 bases each). V was cut by 7 bases and J by 6 bases, with 16 bases left in between. The V gene's germline CDR1 is SGHDT and CDR2 YYEEEE. The CDR3 is 13 amino acids. The CDR3 coding sequence is TGTGCCAGCGCCACCCTAGGGGGGCAGACCCAGTACTTC. Amino acid sequence: CASATLGGQTQYF.

This clonotype has only a few counts. The chain uses TRBV12-3 or TRBV12-4 and TRBJ2-7; TRBD1 aligns across 9 bases. V dropped 7 bases and J dropped 1; count of bases not matched to a gene: 2. The CDR3 is 13 residues long. CDR3 DNA sequence: TGTGCCAGCACCGGACAGGGGTCCTACGAGCAGTACTTC. Its protein is CASTGQGSYEQYF.

In its sample, this clonotype was seen a few times. The rearrangement uses TRBV20-1 and TRBJ2-5; D assignment may be TRBD1 or TRBD2 (6 bases each). This CDR3 contains 13 residues. Trimming shortened V by 6 bases and J by 5 bases, and 16 bases separated the two germline ends. The V gene's germline CDR1 is DFQATT and CDR2 SNEGSKA (reference sequence). The CDR3 reads CSAPRRGSETQYF. CDR3 bases: TGCAGTGCCCCCCGGAGGGGGTCCGAGACCCAGTACTTC.

This clonotype has ten or more counts. The chain joins TRBV5-1 to TRBJ2-5; D is perhaps TRBD1 (6 bases). The CDR3 has 13 residues. The V end was cut by 2 bases, the J end by 5 bases, with 10 bases between. Germline CDR1 SGHRS, CDR2 YFSETQ. The CDR3 nucleotides read TGCGCCAGCAGCTTAGGGGGTTTCGAGACCCAGTACTTC. It codes for CASSLGGFETQYF.

The sample holds many counts of this clonotype. The rearrangement uses TRBV9 and TRBJ1-1, with D uncertain. The germline V and J ends were trimmed by 0 bases and 0 bases, with 15 bases remaining between them. The CDR3 sequence is 17 residues long. Germline V gene data show CDR1 as SGDLS and CDR2 as YYNGEE. The CDR3 DNA sequence: TGTGCCAGCAGCGTAGGAGAAAGGGATTCTATGAACACTGAAGCTTTCTTT. Protein: CASSVGERDSMNTEAFF.

This clonotype was seen more than once but under ten times. The chain carries TRBV7-9 and TRBJ1-6; 8 bases are a match to TRBD1. Trimming at V came to 5 bases and at J to 1 base, leaving 4 bases not matched to a gene. Per germline, CDR1 SEHNR and CDR2 FQNEAQ (reference sequence). The CDR3 runs to 16 residues. CDR3 in DNA: TGTGCCAGCAGCCCAGGGGGCAATTCCTATAATTCACCCCTCCACTTT. Amino acids: CASSPGGNSYNSPLHF.

This clonotype was found a few times. This chain connects TRBV7-6 to TRBJ2-7, with 8 nucleotides matching TRBD1. Germline CDR1 and CDR2: SGHVS and FNYEAQ. Germline trimming cut 5 bases from V and 5 bases from J; bases unmatched to any gene: 11. CDR3 size: 15 residues. This CDR3 is CASSGGLDRGHEQYV. DNA for the CDR3: TGTGCCAGCAGCGGAGGTTTAGACAGGGGCCACGAGCAGTACGTC.

This clonotype showed up many times. CDR3 in DNA: TGTGCCAGCAGCTTTCCCTGGGAGAGTAACAATGAGCAGTTCTTC. Its translation: CASSFPWESNNEQFF. The chain recombines TRBV7-2 with TRBJ2-1; possible D gene TRBD2, 5 bases. Between the trimmed V and J ends, which lost 3 bases and 5 bases, there was a span of 14 bases. The CDR3 runs 15 residues. Germline-derived CDR1 and CDR2 are SGHTA and FQGNSA.

This clonotype was detected many times. The chain links TRBV5-6 to TRBJ1-1; no clear D gene. CDR1 SGHDT and CDR2 YYEEEE come from the germline V gene. The CDR3 is 14 amino acids. With 2 bases removed from V and 3 bases from J, the gap between germline ends came to 11 bases. The CDR3: CASSFGPGHTEAFF. The CDR3 DNA is TGTGCCAGCAGCTTCGGTCCTGGGCACACTGAAGCTTTCTTT.

This clonotype appeared many times. This chain's CDR3 is CASSQTGGLYEKLFF. CDR3 coding DNA: TGCGCCAGCAGCCAAACAGGGGGATTGTATGAAAAACTGTTTTTT. The V and J genes are TRBV4-1 and TRBJ1-4, with 8 bases identical to TRBD1. From germline, CDR1 is MGHRA and CDR2 YSYEKL. The trim removed 2 bases at V and 6 bases at J, leaving 5 bases unmatched. This CDR3 is built from 15 residues.